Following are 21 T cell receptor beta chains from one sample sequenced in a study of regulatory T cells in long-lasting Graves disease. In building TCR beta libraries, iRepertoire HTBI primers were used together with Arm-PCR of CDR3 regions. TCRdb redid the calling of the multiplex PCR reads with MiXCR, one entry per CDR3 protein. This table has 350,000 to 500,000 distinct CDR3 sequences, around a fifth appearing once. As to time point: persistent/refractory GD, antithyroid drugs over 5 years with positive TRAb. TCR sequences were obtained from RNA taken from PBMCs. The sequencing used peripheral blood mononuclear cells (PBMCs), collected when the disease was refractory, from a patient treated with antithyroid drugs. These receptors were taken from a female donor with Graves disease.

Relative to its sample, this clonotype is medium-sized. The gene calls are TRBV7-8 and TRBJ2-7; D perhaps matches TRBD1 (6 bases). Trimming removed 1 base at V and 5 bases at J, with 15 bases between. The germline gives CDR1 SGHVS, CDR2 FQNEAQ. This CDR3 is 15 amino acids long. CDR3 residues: CASSLVGAPDHEQYF. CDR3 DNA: TGTGCCAGCAGCTTAGTGGGGGCCCCTGATCACGAGCAGTACTTC.

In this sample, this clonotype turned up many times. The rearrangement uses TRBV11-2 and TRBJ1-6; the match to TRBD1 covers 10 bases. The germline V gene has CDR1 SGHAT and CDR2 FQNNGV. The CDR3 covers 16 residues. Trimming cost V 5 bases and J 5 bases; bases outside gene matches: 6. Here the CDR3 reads CASSRQGALNNSPLHF. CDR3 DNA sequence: TGTGCCAGCAGCCGACAGGGGGCTCTCAATAATTCACCCCTCCACTTT. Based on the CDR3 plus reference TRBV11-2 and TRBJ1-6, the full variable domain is EAGVAQSPRYKIIEKRQSVAFWCNPISGHATLYWYQQILGQGPKLLIQFQNNGVVDDSQLPKDRFSAERLKGVDSTLKIQPAKLEDSAVYLCASSRQGALNNSPLHFGNGTRLTVT.

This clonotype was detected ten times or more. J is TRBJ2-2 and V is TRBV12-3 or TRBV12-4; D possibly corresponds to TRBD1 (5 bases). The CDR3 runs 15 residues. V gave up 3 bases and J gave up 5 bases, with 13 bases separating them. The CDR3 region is CASSFDSGPTGELFF. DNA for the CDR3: TGTGCCAGCAGTTTCGACAGTGGCCCGACCGGGGAGCTGTTTTTT.

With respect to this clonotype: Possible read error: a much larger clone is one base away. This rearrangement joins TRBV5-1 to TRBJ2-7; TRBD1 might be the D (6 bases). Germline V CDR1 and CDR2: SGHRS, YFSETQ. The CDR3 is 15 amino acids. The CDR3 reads CASSLESGRGYGQYF. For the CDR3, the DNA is TGCGCCAGCAGCTTGGAGTCCGGCAGGGGCTACGGGCAGTACTTC.

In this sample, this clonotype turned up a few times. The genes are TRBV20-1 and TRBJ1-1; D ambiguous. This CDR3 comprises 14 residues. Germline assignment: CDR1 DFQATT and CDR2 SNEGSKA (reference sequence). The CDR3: CSVRASRKNTEAFF. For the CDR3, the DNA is TGCAGCGTCCGGGCGTCGAGGAAGAACACTGAAGCTTTCTTT.

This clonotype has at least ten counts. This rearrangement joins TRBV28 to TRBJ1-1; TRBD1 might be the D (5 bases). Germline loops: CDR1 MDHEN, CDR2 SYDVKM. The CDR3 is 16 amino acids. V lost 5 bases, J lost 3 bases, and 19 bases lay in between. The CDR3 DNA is TGTGCCAGCAGTCCTCTACAGGTCTGGTGGGACACTGAAGCTTTCTTT. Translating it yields CASSPLQVWWDTEAFF. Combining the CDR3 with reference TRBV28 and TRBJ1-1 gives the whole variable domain DVKVTQSSRYLVKRTGEKVFLECVQDMDHENMFWYRQDPGLGLRLIYFSYDVKMKEKGDIPEGYSVSREKKERFSLILESASTNQTSMYLCASSPLQVWWDTEAFFGQGTRLTVV.

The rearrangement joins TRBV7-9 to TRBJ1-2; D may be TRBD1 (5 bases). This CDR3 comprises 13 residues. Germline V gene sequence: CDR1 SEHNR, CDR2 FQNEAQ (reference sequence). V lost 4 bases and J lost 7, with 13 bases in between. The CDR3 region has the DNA TGTGCCAGCAGCTCATCATATAGGGGTGGCTACACCTTC. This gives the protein CASSSSYRGGYTF.

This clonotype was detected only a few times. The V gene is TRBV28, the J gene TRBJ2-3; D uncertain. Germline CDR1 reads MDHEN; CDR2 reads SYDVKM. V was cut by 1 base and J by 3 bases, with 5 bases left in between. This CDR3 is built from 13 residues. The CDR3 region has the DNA TGTGCCAGCAGTTTATCGTATACAGATACGCAGTATTTT. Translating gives CASSLSYTDTQYF.

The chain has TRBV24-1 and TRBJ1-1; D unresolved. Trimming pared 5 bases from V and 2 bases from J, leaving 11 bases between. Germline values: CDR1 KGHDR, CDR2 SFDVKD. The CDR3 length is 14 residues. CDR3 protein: CATSAAGLNTEAFF. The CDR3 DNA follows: TGTGCCACCAGTGCTGCCGGCCTAAACACTGAAGCTTTCTTT.

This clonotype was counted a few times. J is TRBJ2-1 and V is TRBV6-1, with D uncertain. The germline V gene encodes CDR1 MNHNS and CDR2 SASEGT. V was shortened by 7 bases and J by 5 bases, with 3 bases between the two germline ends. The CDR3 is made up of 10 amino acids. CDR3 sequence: CASTDNEQFF. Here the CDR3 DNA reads TGTGCCAGCACGGACAATGAGCAGTTCTTC.

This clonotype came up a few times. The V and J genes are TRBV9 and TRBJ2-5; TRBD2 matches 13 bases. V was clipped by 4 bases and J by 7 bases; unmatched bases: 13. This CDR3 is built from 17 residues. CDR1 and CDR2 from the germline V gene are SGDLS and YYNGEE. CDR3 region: CASSPGLAGEIRGTQYF. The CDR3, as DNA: TGTGCCAGCAGCCCAGGACTAGCGGGAGAAATACGCGGGACCCAGTACTTC. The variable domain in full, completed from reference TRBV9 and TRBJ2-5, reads DSGVTQTPKHLITATGQRVTLRCSPRSGDLSVYWYQQSLDQGLQFLIQYYNGEERAKGNILERFSAQQFPDLHSELNLSSLELGDSALYFCASSPGLAGEIRGTQYFGPGTRLLVL.

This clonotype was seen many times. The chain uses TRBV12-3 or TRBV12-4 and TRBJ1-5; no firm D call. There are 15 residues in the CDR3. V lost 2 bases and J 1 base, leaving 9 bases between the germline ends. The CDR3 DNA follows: TGTGCCAGCAGTTTAATGATGAGGAGCAATCAGCCCCAGCATTTT. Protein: CASSLMMRSNQPQHF.

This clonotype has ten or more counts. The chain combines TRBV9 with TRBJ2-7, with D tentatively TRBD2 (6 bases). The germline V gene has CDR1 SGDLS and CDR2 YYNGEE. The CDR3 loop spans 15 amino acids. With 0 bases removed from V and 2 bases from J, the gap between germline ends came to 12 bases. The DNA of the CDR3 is TGTGCCAGCAGCGTAGAGGAGGGAAGCCCCTACGAGCAGTACTTC. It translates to CASSVEEGSPYEQYF.

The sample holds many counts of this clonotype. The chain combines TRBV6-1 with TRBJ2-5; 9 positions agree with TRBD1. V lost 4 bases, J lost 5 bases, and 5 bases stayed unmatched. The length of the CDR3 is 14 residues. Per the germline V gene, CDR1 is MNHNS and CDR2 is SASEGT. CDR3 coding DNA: TGTGCCAGCAGTGCGGACAGGGGAGTTGAGACCCAGTACTTC. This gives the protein CASSADRGVETQYF.

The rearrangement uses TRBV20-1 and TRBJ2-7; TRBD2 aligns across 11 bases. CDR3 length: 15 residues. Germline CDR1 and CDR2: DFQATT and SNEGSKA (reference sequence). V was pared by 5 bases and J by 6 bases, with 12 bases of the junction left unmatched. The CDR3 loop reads CSALNSGRDESEQYF. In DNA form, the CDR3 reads TGCAGTGCTTTAAATAGCGGGAGGGATGAATCCGAGCAGTACTTC.

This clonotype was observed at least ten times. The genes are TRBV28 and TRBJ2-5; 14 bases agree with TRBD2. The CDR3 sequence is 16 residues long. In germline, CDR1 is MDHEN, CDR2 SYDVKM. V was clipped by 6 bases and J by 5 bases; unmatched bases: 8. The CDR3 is CASSQRLAGGRETQYF. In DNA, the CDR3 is TGTGCCAGCAGCCAACGACTAGCGGGAGGGCGGGAGACCCAGTACTTC.

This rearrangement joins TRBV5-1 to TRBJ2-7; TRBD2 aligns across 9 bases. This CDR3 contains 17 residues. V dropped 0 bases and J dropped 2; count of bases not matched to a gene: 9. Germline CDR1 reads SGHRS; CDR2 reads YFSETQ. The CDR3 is CASSLVASGILAYEQYF. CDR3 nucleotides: TGCGCCAGCAGCTTGGTGGCTAGCGGGATTTTGGCCTACGAGCAGTACTTC.

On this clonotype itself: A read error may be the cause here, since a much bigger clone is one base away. The DNA of the CDR3 is TGTGTCATCAGTGAGTCGACTAGCGGAGAGACCCAGTACTTC. Its protein product is CVISESTSGETQYF. This chain joins TRBV10-3 and TRBJ2-5, with 9 bases identical to TRBD2. The CDR3 sequence is 14 residues long. Germline CDR1 is ENHRY and CDR2 is SYGVKD.

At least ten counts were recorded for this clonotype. The CDR3 reads CASSSYRTQPQHF. For the CDR3, the DNA is TGTGCCAGCAGCTCGTACAGAACTCAGCCCCAGCATTTT. The gene calls are TRBV28 and TRBJ1-5; D is undetermined. Per the germline V gene, CDR1 is MDHEN and CDR2 is SYDVKM. The V end was cut by 6 bases, the J end by 6 bases, with 12 bases between. The CDR3 runs to 13 residues.

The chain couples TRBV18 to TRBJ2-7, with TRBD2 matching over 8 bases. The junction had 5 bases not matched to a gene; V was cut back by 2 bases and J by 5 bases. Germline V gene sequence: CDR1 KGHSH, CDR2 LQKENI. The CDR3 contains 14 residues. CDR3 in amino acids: CASSPSGRNNEQYF. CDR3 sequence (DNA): TGTGCCAGCTCACCAAGCGGGAGAAATAACGAGCAGTACTTC. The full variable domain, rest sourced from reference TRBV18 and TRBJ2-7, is NAGVMQNPRHLVRRRGQEARLRCSPMKGHSHVYWYRQLPEEGLKFMVYLQKENIIDESGMPKERFSAEFPKEGPSILRIQQVVRGDSAAYFCASSPSGRNNEQYFGPGTRLTVT.

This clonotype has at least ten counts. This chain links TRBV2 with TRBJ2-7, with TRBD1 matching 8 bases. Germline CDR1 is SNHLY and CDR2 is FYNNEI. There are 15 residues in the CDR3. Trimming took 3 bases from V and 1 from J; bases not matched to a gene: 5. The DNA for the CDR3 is TGTGCCAGCAGTGAGTCAGGGGGCGATTCCTACGAGCAGTACTTC. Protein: CASSESGGDSYEQYF.